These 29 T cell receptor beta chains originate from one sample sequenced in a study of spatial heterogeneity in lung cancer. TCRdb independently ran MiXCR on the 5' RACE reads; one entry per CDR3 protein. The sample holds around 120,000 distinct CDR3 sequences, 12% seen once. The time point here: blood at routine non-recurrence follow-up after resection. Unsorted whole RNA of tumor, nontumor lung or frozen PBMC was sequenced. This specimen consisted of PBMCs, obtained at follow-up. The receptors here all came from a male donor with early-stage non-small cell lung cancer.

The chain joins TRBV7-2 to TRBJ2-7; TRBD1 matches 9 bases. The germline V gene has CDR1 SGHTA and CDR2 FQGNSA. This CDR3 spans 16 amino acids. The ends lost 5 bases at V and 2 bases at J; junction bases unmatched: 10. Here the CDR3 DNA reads TGTGCCAGCAGCCTAACCGGGACAGGGTTTACCTACGAGCAGTACTTC. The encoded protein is CASSLTGTGFTYEQYF.

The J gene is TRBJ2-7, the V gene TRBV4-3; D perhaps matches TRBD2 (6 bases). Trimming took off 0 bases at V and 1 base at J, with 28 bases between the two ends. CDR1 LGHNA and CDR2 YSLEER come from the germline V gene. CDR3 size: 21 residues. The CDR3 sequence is CASSQDAEPRAVRSGSYEQYF. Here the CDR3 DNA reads TGCGCCAGCAGCCAAGATGCCGAACCTCGCGCAGTTCGGAGCGGGTCCTACGAGCAGTACTTC.

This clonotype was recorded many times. The CDR3 DNA follows: TGTGCCAGCCATGGGGAGGTAGGGTCACCCCTCCACTTT. Its protein is CASHGEVGSPLHF. The chain carries TRBV9 and TRBJ1-6; D gene ambiguous. Per the germline V gene, CDR1 is SGDLS and CDR2 is YYNGEE. V was clipped by 7 bases and J by 10 bases, with 15 bases between them. The CDR3 loop spans 13 amino acids.

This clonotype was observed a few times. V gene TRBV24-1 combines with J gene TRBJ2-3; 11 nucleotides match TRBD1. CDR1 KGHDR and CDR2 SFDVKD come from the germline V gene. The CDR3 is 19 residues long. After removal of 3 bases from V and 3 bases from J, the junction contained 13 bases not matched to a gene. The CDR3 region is CATSDPRTRTGGRTDTQYF. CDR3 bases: TGTGCCACCAGTGATCCAAGGACCCGGACAGGGGGCCGAACAGATACGCAGTATTTT.

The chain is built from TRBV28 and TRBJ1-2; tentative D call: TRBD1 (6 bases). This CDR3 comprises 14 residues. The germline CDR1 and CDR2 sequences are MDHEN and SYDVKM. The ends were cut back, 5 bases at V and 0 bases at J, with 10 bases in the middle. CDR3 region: CASSQGPTNYGYTF. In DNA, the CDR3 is TGTGCCAGCAGTCAGGGGCCCACTAACTATGGCTACACCTTC.

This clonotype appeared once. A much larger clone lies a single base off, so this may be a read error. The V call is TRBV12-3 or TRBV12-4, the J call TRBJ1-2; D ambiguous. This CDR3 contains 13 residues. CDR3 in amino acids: CTSSLGSNYGYTF. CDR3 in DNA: TGTACCAGCAGTTTAGGGTCTAACTATGGCTACACCTTC.

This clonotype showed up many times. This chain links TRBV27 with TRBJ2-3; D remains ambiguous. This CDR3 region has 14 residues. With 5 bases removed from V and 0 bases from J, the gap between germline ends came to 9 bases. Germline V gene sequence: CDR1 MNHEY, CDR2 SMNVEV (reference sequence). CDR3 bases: TGTGCCAGCAGTCCCGAGGACAGCACAGATACGCAGTATTTT. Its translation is CASSPEDSTDTQYF.

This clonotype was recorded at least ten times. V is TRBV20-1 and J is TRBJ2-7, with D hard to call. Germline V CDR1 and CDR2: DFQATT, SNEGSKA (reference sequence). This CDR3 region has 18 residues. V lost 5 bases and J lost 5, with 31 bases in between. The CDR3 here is CSAEGSARDRTVRNEQYF. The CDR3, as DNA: TGCAGTGCTGAAGGAAGTGCTAGAGATCGGACGGTTCGGAACGAGCAGTACTTC.

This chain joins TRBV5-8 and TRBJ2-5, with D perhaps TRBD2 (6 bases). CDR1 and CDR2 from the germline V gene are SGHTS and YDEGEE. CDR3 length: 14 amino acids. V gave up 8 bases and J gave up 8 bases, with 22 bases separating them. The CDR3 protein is CASRSKGRGRTQYF. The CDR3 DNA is TGTGCCAGTCGATCGAAGGGCCGGGGGAGAACCCAGTACTTC.

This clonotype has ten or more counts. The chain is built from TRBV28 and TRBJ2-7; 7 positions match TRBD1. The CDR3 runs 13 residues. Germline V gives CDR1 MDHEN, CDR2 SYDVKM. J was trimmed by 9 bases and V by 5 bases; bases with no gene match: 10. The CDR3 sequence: CASSGGTVVGQYF. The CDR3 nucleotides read TGTGCCAGCAGTGGTGGGACAGTCGTCGGGCAGTACTTC.

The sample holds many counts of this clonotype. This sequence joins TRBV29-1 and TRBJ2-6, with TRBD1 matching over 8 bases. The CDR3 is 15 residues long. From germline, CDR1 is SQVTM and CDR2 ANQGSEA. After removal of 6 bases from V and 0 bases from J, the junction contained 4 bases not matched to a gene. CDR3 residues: CSVGTGYSGANVLTF. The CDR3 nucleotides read TGCAGCGTCGGGACAGGCTACTCTGGGGCCAACGTCCTGACTTTC.

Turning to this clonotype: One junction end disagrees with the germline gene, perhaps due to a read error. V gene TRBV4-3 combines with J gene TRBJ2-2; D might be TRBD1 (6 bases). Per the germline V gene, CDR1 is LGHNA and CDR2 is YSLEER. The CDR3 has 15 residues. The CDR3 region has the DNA TGCGCCAGCAGCCTCCGGGACAAGAACACCGGGGAGCTGCTTTTT. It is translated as CASSLRDKNTGELLF.

The CDR3, as DNA: TGTGCCAGCAGCCCCTCTAGCAGCTCTGGAAACACCATATATTTT. Translated, it gives CASSPSSSSGNTIYF. The chain employs TRBV3-1 and TRBJ1-3; no reliable D call. Trimming removed 4 bases at V and 0 bases at J, with 10 bases between. The germline CDR1 and CDR2 sequences are LGHDT and YNNKEL (reference sequence). The CDR3 extends over 15 amino acids.

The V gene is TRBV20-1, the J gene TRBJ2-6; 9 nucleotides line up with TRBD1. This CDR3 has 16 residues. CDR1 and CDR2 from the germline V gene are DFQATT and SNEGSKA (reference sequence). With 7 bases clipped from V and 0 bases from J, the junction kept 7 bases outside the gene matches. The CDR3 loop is CSVPTGGSSGANVLTF. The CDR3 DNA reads TGCAGTGTCCCGACAGGGGGATCCTCTGGGGCCAACGTCCTGACTTTC.

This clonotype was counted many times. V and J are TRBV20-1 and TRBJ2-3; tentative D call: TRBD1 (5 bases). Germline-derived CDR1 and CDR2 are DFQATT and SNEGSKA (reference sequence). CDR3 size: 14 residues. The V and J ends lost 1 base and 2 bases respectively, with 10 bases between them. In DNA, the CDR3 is TGCAGTGCTAGAGCACAGGAGTCCACAGATACGCAGTATTTT. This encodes CSARAQESTDTQYF.

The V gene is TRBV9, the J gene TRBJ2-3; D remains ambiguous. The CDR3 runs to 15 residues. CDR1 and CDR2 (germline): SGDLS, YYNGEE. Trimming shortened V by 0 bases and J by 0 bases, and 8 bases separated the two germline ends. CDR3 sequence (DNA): TGTGCCAGCAGCGTAGGTGTTGGGAGCACAGATACGCAGTATTTT. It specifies CASSVGVGSTDTQYF.

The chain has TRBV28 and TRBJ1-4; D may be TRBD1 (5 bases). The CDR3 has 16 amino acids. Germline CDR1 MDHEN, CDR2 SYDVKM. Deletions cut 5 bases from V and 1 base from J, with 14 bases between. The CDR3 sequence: CASSNEGRGTNEKLFF. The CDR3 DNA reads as TGTGCCAGCAGTAATGAAGGGAGGGGAACTAATGAAAAACTGTTTTTT.

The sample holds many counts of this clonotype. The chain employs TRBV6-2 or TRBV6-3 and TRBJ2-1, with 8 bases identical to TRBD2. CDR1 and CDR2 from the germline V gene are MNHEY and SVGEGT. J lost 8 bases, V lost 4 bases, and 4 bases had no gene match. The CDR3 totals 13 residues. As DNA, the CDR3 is TGTGCCAGCAGTTCCGGGACTAGGTATGAGCAGTTCTTC. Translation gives CASSSGTRYEQFF.

The CDR3 is CASSEHGAYEQYF. CDR3 DNA: TGCGCCAGCAGTGAGCACGGGGCCTACGAGCAGTACTTC. The rearrangement uses TRBV10-1 and TRBJ2-7; TRBD2 might be the D (5 bases). The CDR3 is 13 amino acids. V gave up 2 bases and J gave up 2 bases, with 7 bases separating them. From germline, CDR1 is WNHNN and CDR2 SYGVQD (reference sequence).

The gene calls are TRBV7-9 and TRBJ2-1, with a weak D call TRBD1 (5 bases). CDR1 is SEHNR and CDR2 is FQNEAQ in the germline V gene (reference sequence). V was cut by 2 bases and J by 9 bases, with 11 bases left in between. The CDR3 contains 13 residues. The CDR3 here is CASSLLLQGEQFF. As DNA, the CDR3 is TGTGCCAGCAGCTTACTCCTTCAGGGTGAGCAGTTCTTC.

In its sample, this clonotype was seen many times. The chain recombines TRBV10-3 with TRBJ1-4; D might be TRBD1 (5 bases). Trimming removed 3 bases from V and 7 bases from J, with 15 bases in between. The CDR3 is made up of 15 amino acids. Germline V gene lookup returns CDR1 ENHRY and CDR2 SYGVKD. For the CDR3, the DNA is TGTGCCATCAGTGAAGGAGGGGTTTTTGGTGAAAAACTGTTTTTT. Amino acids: CAISEGGVFGEKLFF.

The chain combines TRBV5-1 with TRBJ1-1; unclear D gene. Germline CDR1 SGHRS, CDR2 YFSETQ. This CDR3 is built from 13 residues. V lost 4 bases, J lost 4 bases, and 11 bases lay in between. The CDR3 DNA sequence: TGCGCCAGCAGCCTCAGCTACCCCACTGAAGCTTTCTTT. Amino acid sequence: CASSLSYPTEAFF.

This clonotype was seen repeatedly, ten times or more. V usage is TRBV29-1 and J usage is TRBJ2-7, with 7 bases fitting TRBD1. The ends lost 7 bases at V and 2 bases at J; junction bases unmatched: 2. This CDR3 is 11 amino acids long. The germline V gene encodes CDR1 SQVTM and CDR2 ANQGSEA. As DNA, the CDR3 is TGCAGCGCCAGGGGGACCTACGAGCAGTACTTC. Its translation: CSARGTYEQYF.

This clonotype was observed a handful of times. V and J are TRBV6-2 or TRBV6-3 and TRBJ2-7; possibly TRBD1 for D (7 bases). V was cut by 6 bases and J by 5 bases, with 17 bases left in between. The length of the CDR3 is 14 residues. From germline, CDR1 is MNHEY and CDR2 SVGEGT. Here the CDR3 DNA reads TGTGCCAGCAGCCCCAGGGGGGTTAAGAACGAGCAGTACTTC. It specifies CASSPRGVKNEQYF.

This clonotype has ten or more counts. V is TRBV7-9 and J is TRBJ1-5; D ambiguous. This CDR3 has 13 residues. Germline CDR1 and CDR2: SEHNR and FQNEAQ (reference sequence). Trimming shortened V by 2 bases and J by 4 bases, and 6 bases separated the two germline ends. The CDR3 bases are TGTGCCAGCAGCTTAACTGTTAATCAGCCCCAGCATTTT. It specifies CASSLTVNQPQHF.

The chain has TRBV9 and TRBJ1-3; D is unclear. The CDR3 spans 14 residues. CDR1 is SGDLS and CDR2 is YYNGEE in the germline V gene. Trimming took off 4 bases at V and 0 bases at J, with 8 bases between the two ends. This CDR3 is CASSLEFSGNTIYF. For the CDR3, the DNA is TGTGCCAGCAGCCTGGAGTTCTCTGGAAACACCATATATTTT.

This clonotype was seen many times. CDR3 loop: CSARTGTGNSYEQYF. The CDR3 bases are TGCAGTGCTAGAACCGGGACGGGGAACTCCTACGAGCAGTACTTC. This rearrangement joins TRBV20-1 to TRBJ2-7; D assignment may be TRBD1 or TRBD2 (5 bases each). In germline, CDR1 is DFQATT, CDR2 SNEGSKA (reference sequence). Trimming stripped 2 bases from V and 0 bases from J, with 14 bases between. The CDR3 runs to 15 residues.

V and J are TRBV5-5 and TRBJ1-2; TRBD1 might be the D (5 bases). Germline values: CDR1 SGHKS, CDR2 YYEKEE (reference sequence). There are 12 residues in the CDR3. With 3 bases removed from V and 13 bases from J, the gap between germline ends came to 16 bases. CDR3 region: CASSWGPSGGTF. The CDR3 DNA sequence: TGTGCCAGCAGCTGGGGCCCCTCGGGGGGCACCTTC.

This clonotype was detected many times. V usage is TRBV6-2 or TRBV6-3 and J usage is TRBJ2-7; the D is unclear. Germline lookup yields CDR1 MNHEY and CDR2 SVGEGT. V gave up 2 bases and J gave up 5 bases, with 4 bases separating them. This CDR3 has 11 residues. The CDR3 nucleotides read TGTGCCAGCAGTTACATAGACGAGCAGTACTTC. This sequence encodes CASSYIDEQYF.